This paragraph covers one T cell receptor beta chain sequence. The sample originates from a study of blood T cell repertoires in COVID-19. Measured with immunoSEQ multiplex PCR; TCRdb has only the in-frame clones, and not every one. The data contain about 190,000 clones, less than 85% of them singletons. This CDR3 is built from 14 residues. The germline V gene encodes CDR1 KGHSH and CDR2 LQKENI. Trimming removed 6 bases at V and 0 bases at J, with 12 bases between. This receptor was identified in a woman in her forties or fifties with acute or convalescent COVID-19. The sequenced sample was peripheral blood. The chain couples TRBV18 to TRBJ2-7; D uncertain. CDR3 coding DNA: TGTGCCAGCTCGCACCAATCTAACTCCTACGAGCAGTACTTC. It yields the protein CASSHQSNSYEQYF.